This T cell receptor (beta chain) appears in the sequencing data of a study of Ad26.COV2.S vaccination and SARS-CoV-2 variants. At the level of the study: The donor belonged to the COV1001 Ad26.COV2.S trial arm. Into the muscle, Ad26.COV2.S was dosed once or twice, 56 days apart. Study observations and caveats: Analytic work on TCR breadth and depth might have understated the full extent of total T cell responses.

Treatment specified: around 19 received Ad26.COV2.S at low or high dose, single or two shots; roughly 5 received placebo; per-sample allocation not given. The samples were gathered on day 63 after the first injection of vaccine or placebo. The individual, an adult aged 18-55 years, was a donor in Boston. Looked up from germline, CDR1 is SGHVS and CDR2 is FQNEAQ. V was clipped by 5 bases and J by 1 base, with 13 bases between them. The length of the CDR3 is 15 residues. With regard to this clone: The antigen is unknown.

The repertoire was sequenced with immunoSEQ multiplex PCR; TCRdb's copy has only in-frame clones and lacks some. The data show around 450,000 clones, with roughly nine tenths seen just once and about 2.4% held by the top ten. The TCR was taken from a person aged 18-65 years who received the Ad26.COV2.S COVID-19 vaccine or a placebo. The input for sequencing was peripheral blood, taken in a trial of Ad26.COV2.S vaccine versus placebo. The V and J genes are TRBV7-8 and TRBJ2-3; D tentatively reads TRBD1 or TRBD2 (5 bases each). This CDR3 reads CASSVGRGGTDTQYF. In DNA, the CDR3 is TGTGCCAGCAGCGTTGGACGGGGCGGCACAGATACGCAGTATTTT.